The source of this T cell receptor (beta chain) is a study of patients and donors after allogeneic stem cell transplantation. The germline V and J ends were trimmed by 4 bases and 10 bases, with 13 bases remaining between them. The CDR3 consists of 13 residues. Germline V CDR1 and CDR2: MNHNS, SASEGT. TCRdb processed the RT-PCR reads anew with MiXCR; each CDR3 protein has one entry. The table records 900,000 to 1,000,000 distinct CDR3 sequences, about 20% of them present only once. The TCR originated in a human donor who was either an allogeneic HSCT recipient or a stem cell or donor lymphocyte infusion donor (not recorded which). It is not recorded whose cells these are; they may come from a transplant donor. The sequencing input was blood, either unsorted or a sorted T cell fraction (not recorded which). This chain uses TRBV6-1 with TRBJ2-2; D possibly uses TRBD1 or TRBD2 (5 bases each). In DNA, the CDR3 is TGTGCCAGCAGTGGTCCGGGACGGTCGGAGCTGTTTTTT. Its protein is CASSGPGRSELFF.